The 4 T cell receptor beta chains below were found in one sample sequenced in a study of radiation and T cells in renal cell carcinoma. Using immunoSEQ multiplex PCR, the repertoire was profiled, and TCRdb retains in-frame clones only, with some absent. The sample gives some 22,000 clones, nearly 80% of which show up once; 35% to 50% is in the top ten. The time point here: baseline pretreatment blood. The treatment is: 15 Gy SBRT to primary tumor, nephrectomy 4 weeks later. Specimen: blood, collected from a patient whose treatment included radiotherapy and nephrectomy. The receptors come from a man aged 55 to 69 with renal cell carcinoma.

The V and J genes are TRBV5-1 and TRBJ2-1, with D hard to call. V lost 4 bases to trimming and J lost 8 bases, with 19 bases between them. Germline CDR1 reads SGHRS; CDR2 reads YFSETQ. The CDR3 totals 15 residues. The CDR3 DNA reads as TGCGCCAGCAGCAAACAACCCGGGCAGGTGGATGAGCAGTTCTTC. It yields the protein CASSKQPGQVDEQFF.

This clone appeared a few times. This same CDR3 is encoded by further DNA sequences in the sample. V gene TRBV15 combines with J gene TRBJ1-4; a weak D match, TRBD1 (6 bases). Germline-derived CDR1 and CDR2 are LNHNV and YYDKDF (reference sequence). The V and J ends lost 0 bases and 7 bases respectively, with 6 bases between them. The CDR3 length is 13 residues. CDR3 bases: TGTGCCACCAGCAGAGACAGGGGTGAAAAACTGTTTTTT. Amino acids: CATSRDRGEKLFF. The whole variable domain, filled in from reference TRBV15 and TRBJ1-4, reads DAMVIQNPRYQVTQFGKPVTLSCSQTLNHNVMYWYQQKSSQAPKLLFHYYDKDFNNEADTPDNFQSRRPNTSFCFLDIRSPGLGDTAMYLCATSRDRGEKLFFGSGTQLSVL.

The chain has TRBV10-3 and TRBJ2-5; the D is unclear. This CDR3 is 12 amino acids long. Germline assignment: CDR1 ENHRY and CDR2 SYGVKD. Trimming took 1 base from V and 3 from J, leaving 3 bases between them. CDR3 in DNA: TGTGCCATCAGTGAGTTCGAAGAGACCCAGTACTTC. Protein: CAISEFEETQYF.

The chain uses TRBV5-4 and TRBJ2-1; 15 bases fit TRBD2. The CDR3 is made up of 15 amino acids. After removal of 2 bases from V and 7 bases from J, the junction contained 1 base not matched to a gene. CDR1 and CDR2 from the germline V gene are SGHNT and YYREEE (reference sequence). CDR3 loop: CASSLGTSGRNEQFF. The CDR3 DNA is TGTGCCAGCAGCTTAGGGACTAGCGGGAGGAATGAGCAGTTCTTC.